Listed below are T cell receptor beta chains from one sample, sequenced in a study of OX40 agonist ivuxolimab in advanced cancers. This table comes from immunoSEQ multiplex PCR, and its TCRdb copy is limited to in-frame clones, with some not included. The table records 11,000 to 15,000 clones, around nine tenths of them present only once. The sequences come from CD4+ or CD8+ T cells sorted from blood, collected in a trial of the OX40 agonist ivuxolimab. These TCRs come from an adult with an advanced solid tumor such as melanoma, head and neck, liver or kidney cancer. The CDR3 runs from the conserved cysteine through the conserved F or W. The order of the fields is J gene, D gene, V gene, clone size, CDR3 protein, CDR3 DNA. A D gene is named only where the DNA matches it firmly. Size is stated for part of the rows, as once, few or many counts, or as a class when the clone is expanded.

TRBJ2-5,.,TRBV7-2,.,CASRKTGSGETQYF,TGTGCCAGCAGAAAAACAGGGTCCGGGGAGACCCAGTACTTC
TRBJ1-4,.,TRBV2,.,CASSEAIGLGKLFF,TGTGCCAGCAGTGAAGCGATAGGCCTCGGAAAACTGTTTTTT
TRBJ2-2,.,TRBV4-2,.,CASSSQETSNTGELFF,TGTGCCAGCAGCTCTCAAGAGACCTCGAACACCGGGGAGCTGTTTTTT
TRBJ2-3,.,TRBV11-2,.,CASSLDGVGGSTDTQYF,TGTGCCAGCAGCTTAGATGGGGTAGGCGGATCCACAGATACGCAGTATTTT
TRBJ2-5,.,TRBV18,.,CASSPRQETQYF,TGTGCCAGCTCACCACGTCAAGAGACCCAGTACTTC
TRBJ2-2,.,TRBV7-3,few,CASSLSRGATGELFF,TGTGCCAGCAGCTTATCCAGGGGTGCTACCGGGGAGCTGTTTTTT
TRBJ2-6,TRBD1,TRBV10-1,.,CASSGWDRGLPGANVLTF,TGCGCCAGCAGTGGATGGGACAGGGGGCTCCCTGGGGCCAACGTCCTGACTTTC
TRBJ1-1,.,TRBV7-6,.,CASSVGTLTEAFF,TGTGCCAGCAGCGTCGGGACATTGACTGAAGCTTTCTTT
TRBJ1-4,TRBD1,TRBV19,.,CASSSRQGGVPEKLFF,TGTGCCAGTAGTAGTCGACAGGGAGGAGTCCCAGAAAAACTGTTTTTT
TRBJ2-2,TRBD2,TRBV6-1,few,CASGGLAGYTGELFF,TGTGCCAGCGGGGGACTAGCGGGCTACACCGGGGAGCTGTTTTTT
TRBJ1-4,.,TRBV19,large,CASSILLQRKLFF,TGTGCCAGTAGTATACTCCTCCAGCGAAAACTGTTTTTT
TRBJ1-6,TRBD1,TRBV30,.,CACQPLQGQGTSPLHF,TGTGCCTGCCAACCACTACAGGGACAGGGAACTTCACCCCTCCACTTT
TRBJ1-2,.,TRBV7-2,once,CASSLAGQPNYGYTF,TGTGCCAGCAGCTTAGCGGGGCAGCCTAACTATGGCTACACCTTC
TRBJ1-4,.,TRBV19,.,CASSTARANDFREKLFF,TGTGCCAGTAGTACGGCCCGGGCCAACGACTTTAGGGAAAAACTGTTTTTT
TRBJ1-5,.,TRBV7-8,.,CASSPLPTDRLNQPQHF,TGTGCCAGCAGCCCTCTCCCCACGGACAGATTAAATCAGCCCCAGCATTTT
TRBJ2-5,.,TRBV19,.,CASTLGDRKETQYF,TGTGCCAGTACCCTAGGGGACCGCAAAGAGACCCAGTACTTC
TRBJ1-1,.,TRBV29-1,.,CSVEREVDTEAFF,TGCAGCGTTGAACGGGAGGTGGACACTGAAGCTTTCTTT
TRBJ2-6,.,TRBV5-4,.,CASSLRAAGANVLTF,TGTGCCAGCAGCTTAAGGGCAGCTGGGGCCAACGTCCTGACTTTC
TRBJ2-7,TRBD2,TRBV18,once,CASSPGLGDEQYF,TGTGCCAGCTCACCGGGACTAGGGGACGAGCAGTACTTC
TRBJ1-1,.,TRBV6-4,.,CASSRQMNTEAFF,TGTGCCAGCTCCAGACAGATGAACACTGAAGCTTTCTTT
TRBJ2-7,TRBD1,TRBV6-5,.,CASSRTGYEQYF,TGTGCCAGCAGTCGGACAGGCTACGAGCAGTACTTC
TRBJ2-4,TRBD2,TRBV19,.,CASTGLAGGRAKNIQYF,TGTGCCAGTACCGGACTAGCGGGGGGGCGGGCCAAAAACATTCAGTACTTC
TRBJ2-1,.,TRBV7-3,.,CASSLLGGEHEQFF,TGTGCCAGCAGCTTATTGGGGGGCGAGCATGAGCAGTTCTTC
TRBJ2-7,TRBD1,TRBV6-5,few,CASSYSGQGIMEQYF,TGTGCCAGCAGTTACTCCGGACAGGGGATAATGGAGCAGTACTTC
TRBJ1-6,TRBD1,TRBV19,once,CASRRGTENSPLHF,TGTGCCAGTAGGCGGGGGACAGAGAATTCACCCCTCCACTTT
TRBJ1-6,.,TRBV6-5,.,CATNRGVNSPLHF,TGTGCCACCAATCGCGGGGTTAATTCACCCCTCCACTTT
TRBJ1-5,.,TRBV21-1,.,CASSREGLVGNQPQHF,TGTGCCAGCAGCAGGGAAGGCCTGGTGGGCAATCAGCCCCAGCATTTT
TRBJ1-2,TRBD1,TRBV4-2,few,CASSQAAGGNRGVGYTF,TGTGCCAGCAGCCAAGCTGCGGGAGGGAACAGGGGCGTGGGCTACACCTTC
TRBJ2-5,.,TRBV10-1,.,CASSESGQVQYF,TGCGCCAGCAGTGAGTCAGGTCAGGTCCAGTACTTC
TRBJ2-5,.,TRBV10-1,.,CASSESPWGSGTQYF,TGCGCCAGCAGTGAGTCGCCTTGGGGGTCCGGGACCCAGTACTTC
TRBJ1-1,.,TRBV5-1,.,CASSFQGRTEAFF,TGCGCCAGCAGCTTCCAGGGTCGCACTGAAGCTTTCTTT
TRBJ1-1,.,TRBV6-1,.,CASSEEMNTEAFF,TGTGCCAGCAGTGAAGAGATGAACACTGAAGCTTTCTTT
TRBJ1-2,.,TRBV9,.,CASSPVASYGYTF,TGTGCCAGCAGCCCCGTCGCTAGCTATGGCTACACCTTC
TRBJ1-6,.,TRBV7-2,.,CASSWGGSPLHF,TGTGCCAGCAGCTGGGGGGGGTCACCCCTCCACTTT